These 13 T cell receptor beta chains came from one sample sequenced in a study of blood T cell repertoires in COVID-19. Profiled with immunoSEQ multiplex PCR; TCRdb holds only in-frame clones, not every one. The data show around 250,000 clones, with over 65% seen just once and roughly 4.6% held by the top ten. The sample taken for sequencing was peripheral blood. Source of these receptors: a man between 60 and 75 years old who had recovered from COVID-19.

V is TRBV10-1 and J is TRBJ2-7, with a weak D call TRBD2 (5 bases). Trimming took off 3 bases at V and 4 bases at J, with 10 bases between the two ends. Germline values: CDR1 WNHNN, CDR2 SYGVQD (reference sequence). The CDR3 totals 13 residues. CDR3 nucleotide sequence: TGCGCCAGCAGTGATGCTAGCAGATACGAGCAGTACTTC. It translates to CASSDASRYEQYF.

The chain couples TRBV14 to TRBJ2-2, with TRBD1 matching 8 bases. The CDR3 is 16 amino acids. Germline assignment: CDR1 SGHDN and CDR2 FVKESK. Trimming at V came to 5 bases and at J to 3 bases, leaving 8 bases not matched to a gene. CDR3 DNA sequence: TGTGCCAGCAGCTTAAGGACAGGGTTTGACACCGGGGAGCTGTTTTTT. This encodes CASSLRTGFDTGELFF.

The J gene is TRBJ2-5, the V gene TRBV10-3; D perhaps matches TRBD1 (6 bases). Germline CDR1 and CDR2: ENHRY and SYGVKD. Trimming took 6 bases from V and 3 from J, leaving 14 bases between them. This CDR3 spans 14 amino acids. CDR3 loop: CAISPQGQEETQYF. The CDR3 DNA follows: TGTGCCATCAGCCCACAGGGTCAAGAAGAGACCCAGTACTTC.

This chain joins TRBV2 and TRBJ1-2, with 8 bases identical to TRBD1. CDR1 is SNHLY and CDR2 is FYNNEI in the germline V gene. The CDR3 length is 14 residues. With V trimmed by 3 bases and J by 4 bases, 4 bases remained unmatched. DNA of the CDR3: TGTGCCAGCAGTGAGGGCAGGGGGCTCTATGGCTACACCTTC. Translation gives CASSEGRGLYGYTF. Full variable domain (outside the CDR3, taken from reference TRBV2 and TRBJ1-2): EPEVTQTPSHQVTQMGQEVILRCVPISNHLYFYWYRQILGQKVEFLVSFYNNEISEKSEIFDDQFSVERPDGSNFTLKIRSTKLEDSAMYFCASSEGRGLYGYTFGSGTRLTVV.

The rearrangement links TRBV2 to TRBJ1-1, with 11 bases matching TRBD1. The ends lost 10 bases at V and 2 bases at J; junction bases unmatched: 3. Germline assignment: CDR1 SNHLY and CDR2 FYNNEI. CDR3 length: 13 residues. The CDR3 DNA is TGTGCCAAGGGGACAGGGGGAAACACTGAAGCTTTCTTT. This gives the protein CAKGTGGNTEAFF.

The CDR3 loop reads CASSLAAGPTGGPDNEQFF. The CDR3, as DNA: TGTGCCAGCAGCTTAGCAGCGGGGCCGACAGGGGGCCCCGACAATGAGCAGTTCTTC. The chain carries TRBV7-6 and TRBJ2-1, with 10 bases lining up with TRBD1. This CDR3 comprises 19 residues. CDR1 and CDR2 (germline): SGHVS, FNYEAQ. The ends lost 0 bases at V and 5 bases at J; junction bases unmatched: 13. Full variable domain (remainder filled in from reference TRBV7-6 and TRBJ2-1): GAGVSQSPRYKVTKRGQDVALRCDPISGHVSLYWYRQALGQGPEFLTYFNYEAQQDKSGLPNDRFSAERPEGSISTLTIQRTEQRDSAMYRCASSLAAGPTGGPDNEQFFGPGTRLTVL.

This clone was recorded a few times. The rearrangement links TRBV10-3 to TRBJ2-7; 11 nucleotides match TRBD2. Germline loops: CDR1 ENHRY, CDR2 SYGVKD. Germline trimming cut 10 bases from V and 0 bases from J; bases unmatched to any gene: 8. The length of the CDR3 is 15 residues. CDR3 DNA: TGTGCCAGCCGGGGGACTAGCGGAATCTCCTACGAGCAGTACTTC. Translated: CASRGTSGISYEQYF.

The genes are TRBV5-1 and TRBJ2-2, with TRBD2 matching 9 bases. Germline CDR1 reads SGHRS; CDR2 reads YFSETQ. Unmatched junction bases numbered 3, after V lost 2 bases and J lost 1 base. CDR3 length equals 16 residues. CDR3 in amino acids: CASSFPSGKNTGELFF. In nucleotides, the CDR3 is TGCGCCAGCAGCTTTCCTAGCGGGAAGAACACCGGGGAGCTGTTTTTT.

The chain links TRBV10-1 to TRBJ2-5; tentatively, D is TRBD2 (6 bases). V dropped 6 bases and J dropped 7 bases, with 9 bases sitting between them. The CDR3 length is 11 residues. CDR1 and CDR2 (germline): WNHNN, SYGVQD (reference sequence). CDR3 protein: CASSGGGTQYF. CDR3 in DNA: TGCGCCAGCAGCGGGGGTGGGACCCAGTACTTC.

This sequence joins TRBV7-6 and TRBJ1-1, with 8 bases aligning to TRBD1. Germline values: CDR1 SGHVS, CDR2 FNYEAQ. The CDR3 runs 16 residues. V lost 4 bases, J lost 2 bases, and 9 bases stayed unmatched. CDR3 DNA sequence: TGTGCCAGCAGCTCCATTGGGTCAGGGGGCAACACTGAAGCTTTCTTT. Its protein is CASSSIGSGGNTEAFF.

This clone was picked up a small number of times. This chain links TRBV12-5 with TRBJ1-3; a possible D gene is TRBD1 (5 bases). Germline CDR1 and CDR2: LGHNT and FRNRAP. The CDR3 length is 14 residues. The germline V and J ends were trimmed by 2 bases and 2 bases, with 7 bases remaining between them. The CDR3 DNA sequence: TGTGCTAGTGGTTTGCAGGGAACTGGAAACACCATATATTTT. This gives the protein CASGLQGTGNTIYF.

The rearrangement links TRBV7-2 to TRBJ1-3; maybe TRBD1 (6 bases). V gave up 5 bases and J gave up 2 bases, with 13 bases separating them. Germline V lookup: CDR1 SGHTA, CDR2 FQGNSA. CDR3 size: 15 residues. DNA of the CDR3: TGTGCCAGCAGCGGGCAGGGGACAACTGGAAACACCATATATTTT. Its translation: CASSGQGTTGNTIYF. Looking up the rest from reference TRBV7-2 and TRBJ1-3 gives the full variable domain: GAGVSQSPSNKVTEKGKDVELRCDPISGHTALYWYRQSLGQGLEFLIYFQGNSAPDKSGLPSDRFSAERTGGSVSTLTIQRTQQEDSAVYLCASSGQGTTGNTIYFGEGSWLTVV.

The CDR3 DNA is TGTGCCAGCAGCACCCGGGACAGGGGACCTGAAGCTTTCTTT. Residues: CASSTRDRGPEAFF. The rearrangement uses TRBV3-1 (or the pseudogene TRBV3-2) and TRBJ1-1; 10 nucleotides line up with TRBD1. The length of the CDR3 is 14 residues. The V and J ends lost 5 bases and 6 bases, in that order; junction bases with no gene match: 6. CDR1 and CDR2 from the germline V gene are LGHDT and YNNKEL (reference sequence).